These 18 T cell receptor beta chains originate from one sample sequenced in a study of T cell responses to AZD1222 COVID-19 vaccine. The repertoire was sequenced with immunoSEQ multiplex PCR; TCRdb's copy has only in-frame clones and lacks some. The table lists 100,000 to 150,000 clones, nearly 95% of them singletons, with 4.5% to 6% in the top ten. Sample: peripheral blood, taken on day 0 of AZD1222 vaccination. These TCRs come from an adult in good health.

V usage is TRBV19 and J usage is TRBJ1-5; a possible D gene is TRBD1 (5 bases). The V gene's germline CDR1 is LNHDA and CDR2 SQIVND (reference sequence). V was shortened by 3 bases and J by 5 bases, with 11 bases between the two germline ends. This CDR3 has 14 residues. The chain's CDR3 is CASSMRGGDQPQHF. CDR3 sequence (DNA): TGTGCCAGTAGTATGAGGGGCGGCGATCAGCCCCAGCATTTT. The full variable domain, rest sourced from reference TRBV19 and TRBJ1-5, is DGGITQSPKYLFRKEGQNVTLSCEQNLNHDAMYWYRQDPGQGLRLIYYSQIVNDFQKGDIAEGYSVSREKKESFPLTVTSAQKNPTAFYLCASSMRGGDQPQHFGDGTRLSIL.

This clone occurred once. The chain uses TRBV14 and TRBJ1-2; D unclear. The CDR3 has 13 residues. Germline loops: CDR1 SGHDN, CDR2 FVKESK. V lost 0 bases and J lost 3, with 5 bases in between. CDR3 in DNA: TGTGCCAGCAGCCAAGATAGATACTATGGCTACACCTTC. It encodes CASSQDRYYGYTF.

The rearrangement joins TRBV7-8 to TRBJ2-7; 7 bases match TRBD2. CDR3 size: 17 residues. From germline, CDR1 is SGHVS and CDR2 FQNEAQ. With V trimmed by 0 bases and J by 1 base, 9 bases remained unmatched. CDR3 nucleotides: TGTGCCAGCAGCTTAGCGATGGCTAGCGGACCTTCCTACGAGCAGTACTTC. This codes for CASSLAMASGPSYEQYF.

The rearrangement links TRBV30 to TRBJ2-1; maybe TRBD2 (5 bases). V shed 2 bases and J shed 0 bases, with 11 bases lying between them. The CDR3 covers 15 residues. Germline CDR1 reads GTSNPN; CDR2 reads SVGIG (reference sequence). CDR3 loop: CAWSFGGRSYNEQFF. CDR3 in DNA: TGTGCCTGGAGTTTTGGCGGGCGCTCCTACAATGAGCAGTTCTTC. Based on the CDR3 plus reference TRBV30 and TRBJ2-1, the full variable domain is SQTIHQWPATLVQPVGSPLSLECTVEGTSNPNLYWYRQAAGRGLQLLFYSVGIGQISSEVPQNLSASRPQDRQFILSSKKLLLSDSGFYLCAWSFGGRSYNEQFFGPGTRLTVL.

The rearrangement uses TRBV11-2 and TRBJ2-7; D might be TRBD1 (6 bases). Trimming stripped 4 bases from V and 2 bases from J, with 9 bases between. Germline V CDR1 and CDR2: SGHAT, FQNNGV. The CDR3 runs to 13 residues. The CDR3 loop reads CASSSTGAYEQYF. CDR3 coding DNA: TGTGCCAGCAGCTCGACAGGAGCCTACGAGCAGTACTTC.

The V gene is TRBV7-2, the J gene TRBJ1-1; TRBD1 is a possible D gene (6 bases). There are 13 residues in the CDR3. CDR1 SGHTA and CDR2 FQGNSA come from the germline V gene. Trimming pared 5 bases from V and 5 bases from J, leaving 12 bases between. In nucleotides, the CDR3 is TGTGCCAGCAGCACCGACAGGTGGACTGAAGCTTTCTTT. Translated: CASSTDRWTEAFF.

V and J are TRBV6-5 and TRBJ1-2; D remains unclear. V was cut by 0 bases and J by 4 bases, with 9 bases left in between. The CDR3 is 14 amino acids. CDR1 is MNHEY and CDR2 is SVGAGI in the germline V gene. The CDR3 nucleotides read TGTGCCAGCAGTTACTCTAGGGTGTCCTATGGCTACACCTTC. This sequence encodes CASSYSRVSYGYTF.

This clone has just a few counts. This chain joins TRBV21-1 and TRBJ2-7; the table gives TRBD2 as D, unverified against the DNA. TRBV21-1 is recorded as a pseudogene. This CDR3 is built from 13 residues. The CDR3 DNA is TGTGCCAGCAGCCGGGACTTTACCTACGAGCAGTACTTC. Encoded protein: CASSRDFTYEQYF.

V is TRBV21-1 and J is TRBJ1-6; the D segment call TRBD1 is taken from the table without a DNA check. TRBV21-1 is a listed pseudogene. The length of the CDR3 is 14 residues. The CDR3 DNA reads TGTGCCAGCAGCAACAGACAGGGACAGGTCTCCCTCCACTTT. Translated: CASSNRQGQVSLHF.

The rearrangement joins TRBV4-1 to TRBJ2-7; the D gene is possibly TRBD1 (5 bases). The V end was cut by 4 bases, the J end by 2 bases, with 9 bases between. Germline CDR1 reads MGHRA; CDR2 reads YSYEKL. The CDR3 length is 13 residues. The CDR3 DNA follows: TGCGCCAGCAGCCTCAGGGTTGCCTACGAGCAGTACTTC. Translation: CASSLRVAYEQYF.

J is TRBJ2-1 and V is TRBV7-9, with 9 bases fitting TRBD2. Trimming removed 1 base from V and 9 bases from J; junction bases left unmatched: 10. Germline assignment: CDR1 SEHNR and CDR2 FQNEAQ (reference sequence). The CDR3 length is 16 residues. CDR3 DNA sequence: TGTGCCAGCAGCTTAGTATCTGGCGGGGGGGCCTCTGAGCAGTTCTTC. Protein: CASSLVSGGGASEQFF. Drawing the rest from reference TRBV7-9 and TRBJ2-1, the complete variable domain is DTGVSQNPRHKITKRGQNVTFRCDPISEHNRLYWYRQTLGQGPEFLTYFQNEAQLEKSRLLSDRFSAERPKGSFSTLEIQRTEQGDSAMYLCASSLVSGGGASEQFFGPGTRLTVL.

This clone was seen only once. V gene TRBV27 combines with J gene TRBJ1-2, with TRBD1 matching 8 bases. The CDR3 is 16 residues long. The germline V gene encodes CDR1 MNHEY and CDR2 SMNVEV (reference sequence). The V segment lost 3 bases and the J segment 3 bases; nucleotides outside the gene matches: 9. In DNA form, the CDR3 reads TGTGCCAGCAGTTTTGTATCGTCAGGGGGCGACTATGGCTACACCTTC. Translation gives CASSFVSSGGDYGYTF.

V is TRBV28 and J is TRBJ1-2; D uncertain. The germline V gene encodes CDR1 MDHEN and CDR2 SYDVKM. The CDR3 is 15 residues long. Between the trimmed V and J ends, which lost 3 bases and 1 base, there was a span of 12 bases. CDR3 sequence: CASSLETNLNYGYTF. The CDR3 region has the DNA TGTGCCAGCAGTTTGGAAACAAACCTTAACTATGGCTACACCTTC.

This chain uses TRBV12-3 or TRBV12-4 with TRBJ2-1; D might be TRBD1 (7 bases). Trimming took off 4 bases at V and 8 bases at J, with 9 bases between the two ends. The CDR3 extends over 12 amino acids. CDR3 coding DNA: TGTGCCAGCAGTTCCAGGGGGGATGAGCAGTTCTTC. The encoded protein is CASSSRGDEQFF.

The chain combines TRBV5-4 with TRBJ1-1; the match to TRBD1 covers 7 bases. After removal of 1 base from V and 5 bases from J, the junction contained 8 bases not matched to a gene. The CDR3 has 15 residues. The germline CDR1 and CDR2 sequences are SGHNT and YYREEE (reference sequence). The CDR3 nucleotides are TGTGCCAGCAGCTTGTATTCGCAGGGGGGAACTGAAGCTTTCTTT. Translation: CASSLYSQGGTEAFF.

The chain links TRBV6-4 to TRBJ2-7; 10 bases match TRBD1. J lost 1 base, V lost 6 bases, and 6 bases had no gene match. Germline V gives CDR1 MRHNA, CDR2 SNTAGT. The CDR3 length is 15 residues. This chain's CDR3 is CASRVGQGPSYEQYF. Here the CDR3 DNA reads TGTGCCAGCAGGGTGGGACAGGGGCCTTCCTACGAGCAGTACTTC.

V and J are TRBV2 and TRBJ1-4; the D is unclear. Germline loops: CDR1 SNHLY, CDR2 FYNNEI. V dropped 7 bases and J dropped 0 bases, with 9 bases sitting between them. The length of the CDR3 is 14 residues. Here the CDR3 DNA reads TGTGCCAGCAAGTCGACCGCAACTAATGAAAAACTGTTTTTT. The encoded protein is CASKSTATNEKLFF.

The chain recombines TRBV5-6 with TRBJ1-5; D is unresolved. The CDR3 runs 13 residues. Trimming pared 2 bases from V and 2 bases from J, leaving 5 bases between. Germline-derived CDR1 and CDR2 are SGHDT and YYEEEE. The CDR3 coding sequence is TGTGCCAGCAGCTTTACGGGCAATCAGCCCCAGCATTTT. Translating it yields CASSFTGNQPQHF.